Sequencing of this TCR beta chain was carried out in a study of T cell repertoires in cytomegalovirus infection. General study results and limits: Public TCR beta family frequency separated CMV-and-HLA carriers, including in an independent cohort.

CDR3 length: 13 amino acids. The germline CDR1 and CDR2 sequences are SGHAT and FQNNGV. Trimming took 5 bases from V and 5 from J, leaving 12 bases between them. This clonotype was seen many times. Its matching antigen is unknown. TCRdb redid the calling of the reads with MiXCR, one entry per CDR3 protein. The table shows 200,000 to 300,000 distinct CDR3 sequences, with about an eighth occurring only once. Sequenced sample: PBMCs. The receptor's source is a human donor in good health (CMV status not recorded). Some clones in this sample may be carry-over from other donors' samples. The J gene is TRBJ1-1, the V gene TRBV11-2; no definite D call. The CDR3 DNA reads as TGTGCCAGCAGCGAAACTCTAGGGACTGAAGCTTTCTTT. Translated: CASSETLGTEAFF.